These 27 T cell receptor beta chains were all obtained from the same sample, sequenced in a study of OX40 agonist ivuxolimab in advanced cancers. Sequencing used immunoSEQ multiplex PCR; TCRdb keeps in-frame clones, though not all of them. Of 70,000 to 85,000 clones detected, 90% to 95% appear once; the ten largest clones hold around 0.75%. Sequenced here: CD4+ or CD8+ T cells sorted from blood, sampled in a trial of the OX40 agonist ivuxolimab. The receptor source for this set is an adult with an advanced solid tumor such as melanoma, head and neck, liver or kidney cancer.

The J gene is TRBJ2-2, the V gene TRBV2, with TRBD2 matching over 7 bases. The CDR3 is made up of 15 amino acids. The germline V gene has CDR1 SNHLY and CDR2 FYNNEI. Unmatched junction bases numbered 7, after V lost 5 bases and J lost 4 bases. The CDR3: CASSLKWEGTGELFF. The CDR3 nucleotides read TGTGCCAGCAGTCTCAAGTGGGAGGGCACCGGGGAGCTGTTTTTT.

The rearrangement uses TRBV6-1 and TRBJ2-3, with TRBD2 matching 11 bases. V was pared by 7 bases and J by 2 bases, with 5 bases of the junction left unmatched. Germline CDR1 MNHNS, CDR2 SASEGT. The CDR3 is made up of 15 amino acids. CDR3 protein: CASKASGRITDTQYF. CDR3 nucleotides: TGTGCCAGCAAAGCTAGCGGGAGGATCACAGATACGCAGTATTTT.

The chain is built from TRBV4-1 and TRBJ2-3; D assignment may be TRBD1 or TRBD2 (5 bases each). CDR3 length: 14 amino acids. Deletions cut 3 bases from V and 5 bases from J, with 12 bases between. From germline, CDR1 is MGHRA and CDR2 YSYEKL. CDR3 sequence (DNA): TGCGCCAGCAGCCACGAAACTAGGGGAGATACGCAGTATTTT. This gives the protein CASSHETRGDTQYF.

The rearrangement links TRBV9 to TRBJ2-3, with a possible D match to TRBD2 (6 bases). Trimming pared 0 bases from V and 1 base from J, leaving 18 bases between. This CDR3 comprises 18 residues. Germline values: CDR1 SGDLS, CDR2 YYNGEE. The CDR3 DNA follows: TGTGCCAGCAGCGTAGGGGCTGGGACTTACACCGGCACAGATACGCAGTATTTT. As protein: CASSVGAGTYTGTDTQYF. The entire variable domain, with the rest obtained from reference TRBV9 and TRBJ2-3, is as follows: DSGVTQTPKHLITATGQRVTLRCSPRSGDLSVYWYQQSLDQGLQFLIQYYNGEERAKGNILERFSAQQFPDLHSELNLSSLELGDSALYFCASSVGAGTYTGTDTQYFGPGTRLTVL.

This clone was found once. Other DNA variants within this sample encode the same CDR3. This chain joins TRBV9 and TRBJ2-5; D is ambiguous. The CDR3 contains 14 residues. Trimming removed 0 bases from V and 2 bases from J, with 8 bases in between. Germline V lookup: CDR1 SGDLS, CDR2 YYNGEE. As DNA, the CDR3 is TGTGCCAGCAGCGTAGGAGGTTATCAAGAGACCCAGTACTTC. The encoded protein is CASSVGGYQETQYF.

The rearrangement joins TRBV6-5 to TRBJ2-2; D unclear. The V end lost 7 bases, the J end lost 0 bases, and 12 bases lay between the germline ends. CDR1 and CDR2 from the germline V gene are MNHEY and SVGAGI. The CDR3 totals 15 residues. CDR3 sequence (DNA): TGTGCCAGCAAGGATGGTCGCGCGAACACCGGGGAGCTGTTTTTT. Amino acid sequence: CASKDGRANTGELFF.

The gene calls are TRBV5-1 and TRBJ2-1, with 8 bases identical to TRBD2. Germline V gene sequence: CDR1 SGHRS, CDR2 YFSETQ. This CDR3 is built from 17 residues. Trimming cost V 4 bases and J 0 bases; bases outside gene matches: 9. The CDR3 spells CASSHSLAGLSYNEQFF. DNA of the CDR3: TGCGCCAGCAGCCACTCCTTAGCGGGGCTCTCCTACAATGAGCAGTTCTTC.

This chain uses TRBV2 with TRBJ2-7; possibly TRBD2 for D (6 bases). The CDR3 runs to 15 residues. The V and J ends lost 6 bases and 1 base respectively, with 16 bases between them. Germline-derived CDR1 and CDR2 are SNHLY and FYNNEI. CDR3 region: CASSQEGVPSYEQYF. CDR3 coding DNA: TGTGCCAGCAGCCAGGAGGGCGTGCCTTCCTACGAGCAGTACTTC.

The V and J genes are TRBV14 and TRBJ2-7; 9 bases line up with TRBD1. This CDR3 has 15 amino acids. CDR1 SGHDN and CDR2 FVKESK come from the germline V gene. V trimming: 4 bases; J trimming: 3 bases; junction bases outside the gene matches: 7. The CDR3 sequence is CASSLLGTGYYEQYF. Written as DNA, the CDR3 is TGTGCCAGCAGCCTCCTCGGGACAGGGTACTACGAGCAGTACTTC.

The genes are TRBV27 and TRBJ2-7, with TRBD2 matching over 7 bases. This CDR3 spans 13 amino acids. V lost 4 bases to trimming and J lost 9 bases; unmatched junction nucleotides: 9. Germline lookup yields CDR1 MNHEY and CDR2 SMNVEV (reference sequence). The CDR3 loop reads CASSSSHGGVQYF. CDR3 DNA: TGTGCCAGCAGTTCCTCACATGGGGGGGTGCAGTACTTC.

The chain employs TRBV4-1 and TRBJ2-4; a possible D gene is TRBD2 (5 bases). Germline lookup yields CDR1 MGHRA and CDR2 YSYEKL. The CDR3 is 16 amino acids. V was trimmed by 4 bases and J by 0 bases, leaving 13 bases between them. The DNA for the CDR3 is TGCGCCAGCAGCCCACCTGCCGGGAAAGCCAAAAACATTCAGTACTTC. This encodes CASSPPAGKAKNIQYF.

The chain couples TRBV6-5 to TRBJ2-7; the match to TRBD1 covers 8 bases. Unmatched junction bases numbered 4, after V lost 5 bases and J lost 4 bases. Germline CDR1 and CDR2: MNHEY and SVGAGI. The CDR3 has 13 residues. The CDR3: CASSPRQGYEQYF. The CDR3 coding sequence is TGTGCCAGCAGTCCCCGACAGGGGTACGAGCAGTACTTC.

The chain has TRBV28 and TRBJ1-4; D is undetermined. V was shortened by 5 bases and J by 0 bases, with 19 bases between the two germline ends. This CDR3 spans 18 amino acids. Germline-derived CDR1 and CDR2 are MDHEN and SYDVKM. CDR3 DNA: TGTGCCAGCAGTCGGTTCCCCAAATACCTCGCAACTAATGAAAAACTGTTTTTT. Its protein is CASSRFPKYLATNEKLFF.

The chain couples TRBV6-1 to TRBJ1-1, with a tentative D call TRBD1 (5 bases). This CDR3 has 13 residues. V lost 2 bases to trimming and J lost 8 bases, with 12 bases between them. Germline V gene sequence: CDR1 MNHNS, CDR2 SASEGT. The CDR3 sequence is CASSEKPGEEAFF. DNA of the CDR3: TGTGCCAGCAGTGAAAAGCCGGGGGAAGAAGCTTTCTTT.

The sample holds one count of this clone. The chain couples TRBV5-1 to TRBJ2-1, with 9 bases aligning to TRBD2. The CDR3 extends over 16 amino acids. V was clipped by 0 bases and J by 8 bases; unmatched bases: 9. Germline V gene lookup returns CDR1 SGHRS and CDR2 YFSETQ. CDR3 DNA sequence: TGCGCCAGCAGCTTGGCTCGACTAGCGGAAGTTGATGAGCAGTTCTTC. This translates into CASSLARLAEVDEQFF.

CDR3 amino acids: CASIQMGLPHTQYF. CDR3 coding DNA: TGTGCCAGCATTCAAATGGGACTCCCTCATACGCAGTATTTT. The chain employs TRBV7-2 and TRBJ2-3; TRBD2 is a possible D gene (6 bases). The CDR3 loop spans 14 amino acids. Germline-derived CDR1 and CDR2 are SGHTA and FQGNSA. With 7 bases removed from V and 7 bases from J, the gap between germline ends came to 18 bases.

V is TRBV13 and J is TRBJ2-3; TRBD2 matches 8 bases. Germline V gene data show CDR1 as PRHDT and CDR2 as FYEKMQ (reference sequence). This CDR3 is 14 amino acids long. After removal of 6 bases from V and 4 bases from J, the junction contained 6 bases not matched to a gene. The CDR3 sequence: CASRLGGVADTQYF. DNA of the CDR3: TGTGCCAGCAGACTCGGGGGGGTCGCAGATACGCAGTATTTT. The variable domain in full, completed from reference TRBV13 and TRBJ2-3, reads AAGVIQSPRHLIKEKRETATLKCYPIPRHDTVYWYQQGPGQDPQFLISFYEKMQSDKGSIPDRFSAQQFSDYHSELNMSSLELGDSALYFCASRLGGVADTQYFGPGTRLTVL.

The chain is built from TRBV6-1 and TRBJ2-7; tentative D call: TRBD2 (7 bases). From germline, CDR1 is MNHNS and CDR2 SASEGT. CDR3 length: 14 residues. Between the trimmed V and J ends, which lost 1 base and 3 bases, there was a span of 10 bases. The chain's CDR3 is CASSEGGGLYEQYF. As DNA, the CDR3 is TGTGCCAGCAGTGAAGGGGGGGGGCTCTACGAGCAGTACTTC.

The J gene is TRBJ2-7, the V gene TRBV11-3; 8 bases are a match to TRBD2. Germline-derived CDR1 and CDR2 are SGHNT and YENEEA. CDR3 length: 14 residues. With 2 bases clipped from V and 5 bases from J, the junction kept 5 bases outside the gene matches. The CDR3 DNA follows: TGTGCCAGCAGCTTAACGGGAGGGATAAACGAGCAGTACTTC. It is translated as CASSLTGGINEQYF.

The rearrangement links TRBV7-2 to TRBJ1-2, with 8 bases fitting TRBD1. Germline CDR1 and CDR2: SGHTA and FQGNSA. V dropped 4 bases and J dropped 3; count of bases not matched to a gene: 4. CDR3 length: 14 amino acids. CDR3 amino acids: CASSSRDRHYGYTF. The CDR3 nucleotides are TGTGCCAGCAGCTCGCGGGACAGGCACTATGGCTACACCTTC.

As regards this clone: This same CDR3 is encoded by further DNA sequences in the sample. CDR3 bases: TGTGCCAGCAGTGAACGGGGGAGCTATGGCTACACCTTC. Residues: CASSERGSYGYTF. The J gene is TRBJ1-2, the V gene TRBV6-1; weak D call: TRBD1 (5 bases). Germline V gene sequence: CDR1 MNHNS, CDR2 SASEGT. V shed 2 bases and J shed 4 bases, with 8 bases lying between them. CDR3 length equals 13 residues.

The CDR3 is CASRNQGIIYEQYF. DNA for the CDR3: TGTGCCAGCAGGAACCAGGGTATAATCTACGAGCAGTACTTC. This sequence joins TRBV6-1 and TRBJ2-7, with TRBD1 as a possible D gene (5 bases). Deletions cut 6 bases from V and 3 bases from J, with 15 bases between. The CDR3 covers 14 residues. Germline assignment: CDR1 MNHNS and CDR2 SASEGT.

This clone was recorded a few times. As DNA, the CDR3 is TGTGCCAGCAGTCTTGGGGGGAGGGTTTCGACTGAAGCTTTCTTT. It yields the protein CASSLGGRVSTEAFF. The rearrangement uses TRBV28 and TRBJ1-1, with TRBD1 as a possible D gene (5 bases). CDR1 and CDR2 from the germline V gene are MDHEN and SYDVKM. The V end was cut by 5 bases, the J end by 5 bases, with 18 bases between. The CDR3 covers 15 residues.

The chain links TRBV28 to TRBJ2-6, with a tentative D call TRBD1 (5 bases). The germline CDR1 and CDR2 sequences are MDHEN and SYDVKM. The germline V and J ends were trimmed by 3 bases and 0 bases, with 12 bases remaining between them. The CDR3 runs 17 residues. The CDR3 is CASSLPGKSSGANVLTF. In nucleotides, the CDR3 is TGTGCCAGCAGTTTGCCAGGGAAGAGCTCTGGGGCCAACGTCCTGACTTTC. The variable domain in full, completed from reference TRBV28 and TRBJ2-6, reads DVKVTQSSRYLVKRTGEKVFLECVQDMDHENMFWYRQDPGLGLRLIYFSYDVKMKEKGDIPEGYSVSREKKERFSLILESASTNQTSMYLCASSLPGKSSGANVLTFGAGSRLTVL.

The J gene is TRBJ2-7, the V gene TRBV7-2, with 9 bases identical to TRBD1. CDR1 SGHTA and CDR2 FQGNSA come from the germline V gene. The CDR3 length is 16 residues. Trimming took 1 base from V and 3 from J; bases not matched to a gene: 7. CDR3 bases: TGTGCCAGCAGCTTAGTCGGGACAGGGAACCTCTACGAGCAGTACTTC. Amino acid sequence: CASSLVGTGNLYEQYF.

This clone came up a few times. This chain uses TRBV19 with TRBJ1-2; no definite D call. CDR1 is LNHDA and CDR2 is SQIVND in the germline V gene (reference sequence). V dropped 3 bases and J dropped 4 bases, with 9 bases sitting between them. The CDR3 length is 13 residues. CDR3 in amino acids: CASSIPGTYGYTF. As DNA, the CDR3 is TGTGCCAGTAGTATCCCCGGAACCTATGGCTACACCTTC.

The V and J genes are TRBV9 and TRBJ2-7; TRBD2 might be the D (5 bases). The CDR3 runs 14 residues. Germline V gene sequence: CDR1 SGDLS, CDR2 YYNGEE. V was pared by 1 base and J by 4 bases, with 12 bases between. CDR3 region: CASSVSSYPYEQYF. As DNA, the CDR3 is TGTGCCAGCAGCGTATCTAGCTATCCTTACGAGCAGTACTTC.